This T cell receptor (beta chain) was observed in a study of low-dose radiotherapy and immunotherapy resistance in tumors. The overall study: With fractions of 0.5 Gy given every 2 weeks, Cohort 1 accumulated a total of 6.5 Gy. A daily 300 mg dose of oral aspirin was taken by patients for four cycles from cycle 1 day 1.

The CDR3 is made up of 13 amino acids. From germline, CDR1 is MNHEY and CDR2 SMNVEV (reference sequence). The V and J ends lost 10 bases and 1 base respectively, with 12 bases between them. Documented time point: after trial treatment. Documented treatment: LDRT plus nivolumab, ipilimumab, low-dose cyclophosphamide and aspirin (RACIN trial). Covering alpha and beta chains, TRAV- and TRBV-specific primers were used for the first-strand cDNA. TCR amplification used around 19 PCR cycles, a constant-region primer and a V-primer adapter. A single record per CDR3 protein comes from TCRdb applying MiXCR to the reads. The repertoire holds 95,000 to 100,000 distinct CDR3 sequences, roughly 20% seen once, with over 4% in the top ten.

The V gene is TRBV27, the J gene TRBJ2-3; unclear D gene. The sample was PBMCs, taken after low-dose radiotherapy plus immunotherapy. This sequence was found in a male donor with prostate cancer. CDR3 sequence (DNA): TGTGCCACATCCTCTCCGGGCACAGATACGCAGTATTTT. It yields the protein CATSSPGTDTQYF.